The rows below give T cell receptor beta chains drawn from one sample of a study of vaccination and CD4 T cells after COVID-19. TCRdb ran MiXCR on the PCR reads and lists one entry per CDR3 protein. Here the sample spans some 20,000 distinct CDR3 sequences, about 43% being singletons. No cognate antigen is known for these TCRs. This specimen was CD4+ T cells from blood, cultured in vitro, taken after SARS-CoV-2 vaccination. Receptor source: a human donor who had recovered from COVID-19. Each CDR3 is given with its conserved first and last residue. The D gene is left open where the match is weak. For some rows the clone size is stated as once, few or many, or as a class when expanded; others skip it.

J	size	V	D	CDR3	DNA
TRBJ1-2	.	TRBV5-4	.	CASSQEGRIGYTF	TGTGCCAGCAGCCAGGAGGGGCGCATTGGCTACACCTTC
TRBJ2-5	few	TRBV7-9	TRBD2	CASSFRAGLAGGETQYF	TGTGCCAGCAGCTTTAGGGCCGGACTAGCGGGGGGAGAGACCCAGTACTTC
TRBJ1-6	few	TRBV7-8	.	CASSFGTQDNSPLHF	TGTGCCAGCAGCTTCGGGACGCAGGATAATTCGCCCCTCCACTTT
TRBJ2-3	.	TRBV7-2	.	CASSLGYRDTQYF	TGTGCCAGCAGCTTAGGATACCGGGATACGCAGTATTTT
TRBJ2-2	few	TRBV11-3	TRBD1	CASSSLLTGENTGELFF	TGTGCCAGCAGCTCCCTCTTGACAGGGGAGAACACCGGGGAGCTGTTTTTT
TRBJ2-1	few	TRBV7-2	.	CASSPGSPGNEQFF	TGTGCCAGCAGCCCGGGTTCACCGGGCAATGAGCAGTTCTTC
TRBJ1-2	.	TRBV19	TRBD1	CASSIDQGVYGYTF	TGTGCCAGTAGTATAGATCAGGGGGTCTATGGCTACACCTTC
TRBJ2-3	.	TRBV28	.	CASRDWDITDTQYF	TGTGCCAGCAGGGACTGGGACATCACAGATACGCAGTATTTT
TRBJ1-5	.	TRBV20-1	.	CSAREGWWGNQPQHF	TGCAGTGCTAGAGAGGGGTGGTGGGGAAATCAGCCCCAGCATTTT
TRBJ2-5	.	TRBV4-1	.	CASSQGALMASETQYF	TGCGCCAGCAGCCAAGGGGCGCTTATGGCTTCGGAGACCCAGTACTTC
TRBJ1-1	.	TRBV19	.	CASSIVISGPEAFF	TGTGCCAGTAGTATTGTCATCTCCGGACCTGAAGCTTTCTTT
TRBJ2-7	few	TRBV19	.	CASQGEGTYEQYF	TGTGCCTCCCAGGGCGAGGGGACCTACGAGCAGTACTTC
TRBJ2-5	.	TRBV15	TRBD1	CATSRGTGIETQYF	TGTGCCACCAGCAGGGGGACAGGGATAGAGACCCAGTACTTC